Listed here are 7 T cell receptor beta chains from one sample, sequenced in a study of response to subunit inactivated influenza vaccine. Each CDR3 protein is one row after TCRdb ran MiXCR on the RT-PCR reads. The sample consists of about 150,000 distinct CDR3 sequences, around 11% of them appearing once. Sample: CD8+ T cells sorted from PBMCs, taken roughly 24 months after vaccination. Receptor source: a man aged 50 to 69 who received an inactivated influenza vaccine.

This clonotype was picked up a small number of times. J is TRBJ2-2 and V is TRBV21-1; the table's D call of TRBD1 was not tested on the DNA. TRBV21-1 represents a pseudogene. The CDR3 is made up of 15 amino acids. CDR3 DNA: TGTGCCAGCAGGGAAGACAGGGGGAACACCGGGGAGCTGTTTTTT. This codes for CASREDRGNTGELFF.

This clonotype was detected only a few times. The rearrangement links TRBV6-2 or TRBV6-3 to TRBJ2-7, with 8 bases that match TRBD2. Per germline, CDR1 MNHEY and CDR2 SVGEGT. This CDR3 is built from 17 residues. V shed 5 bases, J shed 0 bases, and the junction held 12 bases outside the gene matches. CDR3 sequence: CASSHFIAGKSSYEQYF. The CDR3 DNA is TGTGCCAGCAGTCATTTTATAGCGGGAAAAAGCTCCTACGAGCAGTACTTC.

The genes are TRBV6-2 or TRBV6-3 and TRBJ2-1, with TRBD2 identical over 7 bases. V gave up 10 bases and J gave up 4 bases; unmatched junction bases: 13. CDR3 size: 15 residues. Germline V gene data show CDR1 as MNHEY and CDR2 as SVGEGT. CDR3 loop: CAIGRSLAAYNEQFF. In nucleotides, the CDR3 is TGTGCCATAGGGAGATCTCTAGCGGCTTACAATGAGCAGTTCTTC.

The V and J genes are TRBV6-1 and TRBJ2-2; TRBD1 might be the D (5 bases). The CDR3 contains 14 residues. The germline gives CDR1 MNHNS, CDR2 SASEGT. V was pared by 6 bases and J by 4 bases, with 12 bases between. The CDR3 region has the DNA TGTGCCAGCAGGGTCAGGGTCAGCACCGGGGAGCTGTTTTTT. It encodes CASRVRVSTGELFF.

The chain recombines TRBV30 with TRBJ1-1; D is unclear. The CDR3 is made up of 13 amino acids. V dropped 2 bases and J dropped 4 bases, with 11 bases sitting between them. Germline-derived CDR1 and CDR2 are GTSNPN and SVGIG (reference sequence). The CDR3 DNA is TGTGCCTGGAGTCTTTGGGGAGGCACTGAAGCTTTCTTT. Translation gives CAWSLWGGTEAFF.

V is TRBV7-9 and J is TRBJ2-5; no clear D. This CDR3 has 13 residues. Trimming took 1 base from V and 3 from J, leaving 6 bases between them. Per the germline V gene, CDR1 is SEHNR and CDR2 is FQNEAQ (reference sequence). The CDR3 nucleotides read TGTGCCAGCAGCTTAGTACCAGAAGAGACCCAGTACTTC. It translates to CASSLVPEETQYF.

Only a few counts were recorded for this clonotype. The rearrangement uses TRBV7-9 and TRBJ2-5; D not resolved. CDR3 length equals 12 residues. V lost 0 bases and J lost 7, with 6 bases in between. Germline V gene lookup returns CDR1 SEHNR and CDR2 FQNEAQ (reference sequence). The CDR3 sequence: CASSLAMGTQYF. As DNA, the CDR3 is TGTGCCAGCAGCTTAGCAATGGGGACCCAGTACTTC.